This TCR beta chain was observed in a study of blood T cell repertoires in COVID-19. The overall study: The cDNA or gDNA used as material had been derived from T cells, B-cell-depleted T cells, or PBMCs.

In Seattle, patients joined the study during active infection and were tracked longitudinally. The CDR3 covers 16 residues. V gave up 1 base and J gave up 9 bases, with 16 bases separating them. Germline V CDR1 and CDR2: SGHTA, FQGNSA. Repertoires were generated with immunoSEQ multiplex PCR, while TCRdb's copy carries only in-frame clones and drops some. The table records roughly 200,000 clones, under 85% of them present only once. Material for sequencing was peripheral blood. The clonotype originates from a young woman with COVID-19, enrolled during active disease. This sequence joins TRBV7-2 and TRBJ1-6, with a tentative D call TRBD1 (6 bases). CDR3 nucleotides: TGTGCCAGCAGCTTAGGGTCAGGGGAAGGCGGTTCACCCCTCCACTTT. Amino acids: CASSLGSGEGGSPLHF.